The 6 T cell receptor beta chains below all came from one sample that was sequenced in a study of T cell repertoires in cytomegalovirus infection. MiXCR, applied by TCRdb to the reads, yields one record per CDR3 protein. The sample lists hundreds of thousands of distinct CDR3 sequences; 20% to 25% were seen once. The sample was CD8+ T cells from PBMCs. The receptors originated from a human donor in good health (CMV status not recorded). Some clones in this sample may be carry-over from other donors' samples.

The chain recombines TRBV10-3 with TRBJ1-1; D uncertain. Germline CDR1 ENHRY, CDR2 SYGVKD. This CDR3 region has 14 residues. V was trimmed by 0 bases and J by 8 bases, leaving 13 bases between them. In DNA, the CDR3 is TGTGCCATCAGTGAGTCCGGAGGCCTAGAGGAAGCTTTCTTT. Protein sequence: CAISESGGLEEAFF.

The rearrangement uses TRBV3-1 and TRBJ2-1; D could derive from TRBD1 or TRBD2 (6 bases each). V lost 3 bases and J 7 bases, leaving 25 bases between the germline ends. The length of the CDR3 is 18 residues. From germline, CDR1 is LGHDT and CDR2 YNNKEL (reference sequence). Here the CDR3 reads CASSQYFYVGGEGNEQFF. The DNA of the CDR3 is TGTGCCAGCAGCCAGTATTTTTATGTGGGGGGCGAGGGGAATGAGCAGTTCTTC.

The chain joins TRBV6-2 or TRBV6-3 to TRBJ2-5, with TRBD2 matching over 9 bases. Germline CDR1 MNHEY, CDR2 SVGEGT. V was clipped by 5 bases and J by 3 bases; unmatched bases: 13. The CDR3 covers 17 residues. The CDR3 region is CASSLQRLAADKETQYF. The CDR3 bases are TGTGCCAGCAGTCTCCAGAGACTAGCGGCCGATAAAGAGACCCAGTACTTC.

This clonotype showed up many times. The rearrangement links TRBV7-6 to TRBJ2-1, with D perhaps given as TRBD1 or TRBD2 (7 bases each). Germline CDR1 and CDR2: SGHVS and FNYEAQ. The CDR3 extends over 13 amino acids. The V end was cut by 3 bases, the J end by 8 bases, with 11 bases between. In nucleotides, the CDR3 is TGTGCCAGCAGCTTCAGGGGGGGGGATGAGCAGTTCTTC. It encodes CASSFRGGDEQFF. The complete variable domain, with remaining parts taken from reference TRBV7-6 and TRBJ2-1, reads GAGVSQSPRYKVTKRGQDVALRCDPISGHVSLYWYRQALGQGPEFLTYFNYEAQQDKSGLPNDRFSAERPEGSISTLTIQRTEQRDSAMYRCASSFRGGDEQFFGPGTRLTVL.

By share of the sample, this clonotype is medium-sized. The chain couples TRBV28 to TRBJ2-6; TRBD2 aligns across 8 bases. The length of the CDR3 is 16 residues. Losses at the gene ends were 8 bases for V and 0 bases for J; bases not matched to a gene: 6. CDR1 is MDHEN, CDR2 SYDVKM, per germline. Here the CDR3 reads CASERGPSSGANVLTF. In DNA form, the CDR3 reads TGTGCCAGCGAGCGGGGGCCGAGCTCTGGGGCCAACGTCCTGACTTTC.

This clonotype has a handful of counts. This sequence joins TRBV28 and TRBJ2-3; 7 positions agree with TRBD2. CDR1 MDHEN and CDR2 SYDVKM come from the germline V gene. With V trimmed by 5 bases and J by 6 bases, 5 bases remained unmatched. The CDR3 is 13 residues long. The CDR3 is CASSGRELDTQYF. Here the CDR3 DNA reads TGTGCCAGCAGTGGGAGGGAGTTGGATACGCAGTATTTT.